The 9 T cell receptor beta chains listed next were all sequenced from one sample in a study of T-cell reconstitution after alpha-beta-depleted transplantation in children (dated by TCRdb to about 2016). The treatment or condition label, read with the paper, signifies: allogeneic hematopoietic cell transplantation with graft depleted of TCRalphabeta T cells and CD19 B cells. Library method: PCR. Sequenced using an Illumina HiSeq 2500. TCR libraries were prepared with molecular barcoding, using unique molecular identifiers to normalize TCRbeta repertoire quantification. TCRdb redid the processing of the public reads, applying fastp at Q25 and MiXCR, and retained in-frame beta chains. Rows merge per CDR3 protein into single entries with the most common DNA and genes. In this sample the table shows 200,000 to 250,000 distinct CDR3 sequences, roughly 8% of which occur a single time. 6% to 7% of the sample belongs to the ten largest clones.

The sequencing used PBMCs, mostly from graft donor cells, collected 180 days after TCRalphabeta/CD19-depleted stem cell transplant. These receptors all stem from a male patient aged 10 to 17 who had a stem cell transplant for acute lymphoblastic leukemia, so the T cells may come from the graft donor.

Many counts were recorded for this clonotype. This rearrangement joins TRBV7-2 to TRBJ2-1, with TRBD2 identical over 13 bases. Trimming took 6 bases from V and 12 from J; bases not matched to a gene: 11. The length of the CDR3 is 15 residues. The V gene's germline CDR1 is SGHTA and CDR2 FQGNSA. In DNA form, the CDR3 reads TGTGCCAGCAGGCCGACTAGCGGGGGGCACCTGGGGCAGTTCTTC. Translation: CASRPTSGGHLGQFF. Supplemented by reference TRBV7-2 and TRBJ2-1, the full variable domain reads GAGVSQSPSNKVTEKGKDVELRCDPISGHTALYWYRQSLGQGLEFLIYFQGNSAPDKSGLPSDRFSAERTGGSVSTLTIQRTQQEDSAVYLCASRPTSGGHLGQFFGPGTRLTVL.

In its sample, this clonotype was seen many times. The chain links TRBV29-1 to TRBJ1-2; D not resolved. Trimming removed 4 bases from V and 8 bases from J, with 14 bases in between. CDR3 length: 12 residues. Germline CDR1 and CDR2: SQVTM and ANQGSEA. In nucleotides, the CDR3 is TGCAGCGTTGCGGCAGGCATGGGGGGCTACACCTTC. Amino acids: CSVAAGMGGYTF.

The chain carries TRBV5-4 and TRBJ1-1; 7 bases match TRBD1. CDR1 SGHNT and CDR2 YYREEE come from the germline V gene (reference sequence). The trim removed 3 bases at V and 7 bases at J, leaving 6 bases unmatched. The CDR3 has 13 amino acids. The CDR3 loop is CASSSDRPFEAFF. DNA for the CDR3: TGTGCCAGCAGCTCGGACAGGCCATTTGAAGCTTTCTTT.

This clonotype was seen at least ten times. This rearrangement joins TRBV12-3 or TRBV12-4 to TRBJ2-1; 16 nucleotides align to TRBD2. V shed 7 bases and J 8 bases; nucleotides not matched to a gene: 14. This CDR3 has 18 residues. CDR3 loop: CASIQVPGLAGGNDEQFF. The CDR3 DNA reads TGTGCCAGCATCCAGGTCCCGGGACTAGCGGGAGGGAACGATGAGCAGTTCTTC.

Worth noting for this clonotype: A far larger clone is one base from this, pointing to a likely read error. The chain combines TRBV27 with TRBJ1-2; D is unresolved. The CDR3 is 13 amino acids. Germline CDR1 and CDR2: MNHEY and SMNVEV (reference sequence). V dropped 5 bases and J dropped 8 bases, with 15 bases sitting between them. The CDR3 DNA reads TGTGCCAGCAGTCCCGGACCGGGATCGGGCTACACCTTC. Amino acids: CASSPGPGSGYTF.

Concerning this clonotype: Being one base from a much bigger clone, this may be a read error. The chain uses TRBV29-1 and TRBJ2-7; 7 bases are shared with TRBD2. From germline, CDR1 is SQVTM and CDR2 ANQGSEA. This CDR3 is 16 amino acids long. The junction had 14 bases not matched to a gene; V was cut back by 4 bases and J by 2 bases. For the CDR3, the DNA is TGCAGCGTTGGATTAGGTCTAGCGGTTTCCACCTACGAGCAGTACTTC. Translation gives CSVGLGLAVSTYEQYF.

This clonotype was detected many times. This sequence joins TRBV6-5 and TRBJ1-1; tentative D call: TRBD1 (6 bases). Germline V CDR1 and CDR2: MNHEY, SVGAGI. V lost 8 bases and J 5 bases, leaving 9 bases between the germline ends. The CDR3 totals 11 residues. CDR3 amino acids: CASPQGTEAFF. The CDR3 DNA reads as TGTGCCAGCCCCCAGGGGACTGAAGCTTTCTTT.

This clonotype was picked up many times. The CDR3 is CSASSQPEAFF. The CDR3 bases are TGCAGTGCTAGTTCCCAGCCAGAAGCTTTCTTT. This chain uses TRBV20-1 with TRBJ1-1; D unclear. In germline, CDR1 is DFQATT, CDR2 SNEGSKA (reference sequence). V shed 3 bases and J shed 8 bases, with 10 bases lying between them. This CDR3 region has 11 residues.

This clonotype showed up many times. The chain links TRBV7-6 to TRBJ2-1, with 7 nucleotides matching TRBD1. Germline V gene data show CDR1 as SGHVS and CDR2 as FNYEAQ. V lost 0 bases and J lost 0; bases outside the gene matches: 5. CDR3 length equals 17 residues. The CDR3 protein is CASSLAPGGISYNEQFF. The CDR3 bases are TGTGCCAGCAGCTTAGCCCCAGGGGGTATCTCCTACAATGAGCAGTTCTTC.